This note documents a single TCR beta chain sequence. Antigen specificity is unknown. This sample is drawn from a study of identical twins. The junction had 17 bases not matched to a gene; V was cut back by 7 bases and J by 0 bases. This CDR3 is 19 amino acids long. Broader study findings: Cord blood beta clonotypes that were abundant carried fewer insertions, and memory repertoires showed no such trend. Modelling underestimated the level of out-of-frame TCR alpha sharing observed in monozygotic twins.

TCRdb redid the calling of the 5' RACE reads with MiXCR, one entry per CDR3 protein. The sample records fewer than 350,000 distinct CDR3 sequences, approximately 8.5% being singletons. In every case, the donor was a healthy Caucasian. These data are also associated with another study on yellow fever vaccine responses in identical twins. That report adds: Twins reportedly had a vaccine T cell response that seemed partly convergent, partly personalized.

This clonotype was sampled from a woman younger than 30 in good health. The sample comprised memory (CD45RO+) T cells sorted from blood. The rearrangement links TRBV12-3 or TRBV12-4 to TRBJ2-7, with 11 bases identical to TRBD2. CDR3 sequence (DNA): TGTGCCAGCAAACCACCGGGACTAGCGGTCCACAAGGGCTCCTACGAGCAGTACTTC. This codes for CASKPPGLAVHKGSYEQYF.